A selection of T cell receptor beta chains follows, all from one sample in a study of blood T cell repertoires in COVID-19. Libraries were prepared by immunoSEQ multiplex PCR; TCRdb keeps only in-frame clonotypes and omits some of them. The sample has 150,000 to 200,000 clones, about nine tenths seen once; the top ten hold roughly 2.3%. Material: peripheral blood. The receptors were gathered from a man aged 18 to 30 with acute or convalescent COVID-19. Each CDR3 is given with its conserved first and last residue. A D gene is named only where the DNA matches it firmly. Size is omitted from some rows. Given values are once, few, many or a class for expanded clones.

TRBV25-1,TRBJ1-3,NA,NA,CASSEFVRGTIYF,TGTGCCAGCAGTGAATTTGTGCGGGGCACCATATATTTT
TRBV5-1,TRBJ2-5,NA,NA,CASSLGTAPGADQYF,TGCGCCAGCAGCTTGGGGACAGCCCCCGGGGCGGACCAGTACTTC
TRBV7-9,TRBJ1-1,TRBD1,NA,CASSIGGQVDTEAFF,TGTGCCAGCAGCATCGGGGGACAGGTGGACACTGAAGCTTTCTTT
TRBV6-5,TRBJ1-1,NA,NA,CASSRDTEAFF,TGTGCCAGCAGCCGGGACACTGAAGCTTTCTTT
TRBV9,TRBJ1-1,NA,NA,CASSPPDSNTEAFF,TGTGCCAGCAGCCCTCCCGACTCGAACACTGAAGCTTTCTTT
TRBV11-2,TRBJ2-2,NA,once,CASSLTRAGGELFF,TGTGCCAGCAGCTTAACTCGGGCGGGCGGGGAGCTGTTTTTT
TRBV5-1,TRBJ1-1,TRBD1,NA,CASSLQQGGWNTEAFF,TGCGCCAGCAGCTTGCAACAGGGGGGATGGAACACTGAAGCTTTCTTT
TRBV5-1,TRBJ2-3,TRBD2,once,CASSLVFLAGGKADTQYF,TGCGCCAGCAGCTTGGTCTTCCTAGCGGGAGGGAAAGCAGATACGCAGTATTTT
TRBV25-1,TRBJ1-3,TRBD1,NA,CASSERGTGGNTIYF,TGTGCCAGCAGTGAAAGAGGGACAGGGGGAAACACCATATATTTT
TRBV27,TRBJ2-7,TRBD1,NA,CASSLGTGVGEQYF,TGTGCCAGCAGTTTGGGGACAGGGGTAGGGGAGCAGTACTTC
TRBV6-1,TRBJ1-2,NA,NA,CASSERRETNYGYTF,TGTGCCAGCAGTGAACGGAGGGAGACTAACTATGGCTACACCTTC
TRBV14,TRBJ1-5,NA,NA,CASSHGGISPRDF,TGTGCCAGCAGCCATGGGGGCATCAGCCCCAGGGATTTT
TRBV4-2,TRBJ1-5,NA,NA,CASSQGPGSNQPQHF,TGTGCCAGCAGCCAAGGGCCCGGGAGCAATCAGCCCCAGCATTTT
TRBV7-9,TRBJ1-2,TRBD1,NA,CASSSWTGGANYGYTF,TGTGCCAGCAGCTCTTGGACAGGAGGAGCTAACTATGGCTACACCTTC
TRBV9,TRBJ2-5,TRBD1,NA,CASSQGTVQETQYF,TGTGCCAGCAGCCAAGGGACAGTGCAAGAGACCCAGTACTTC
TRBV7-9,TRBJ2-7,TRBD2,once,CASSLERELYEQYF,TGTGCCAGCAGCTTAGAGCGGGAGCTCTACGAGCAGTACTTC
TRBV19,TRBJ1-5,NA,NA,CASWGVLGNQPQHF,TGTGCCAGTTGGGGGGTCCTGGGCAATCAGCCCCAGCATTTT
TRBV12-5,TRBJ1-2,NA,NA,CATAGDFNYGYTF,TGTGCTACGGCGGGGGATTTTAACTATGGCTACACCTTC
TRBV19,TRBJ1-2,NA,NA,CASSPTGNYGYTF,TGTGCCAGTAGCCCGACAGGAAACTATGGCTACACCTTC
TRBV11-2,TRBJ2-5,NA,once,CASSSIKGGRKTQYF,TGTGCCAGCAGCTCAATCAAGGGAGGAAGGAAGACCCAGTACTTC
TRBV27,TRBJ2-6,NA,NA,CASSPGNSGANVLTF,TGTGCCAGCAGCCCCGGGAATTCTGGGGCCAACGTCCTGACTTTC
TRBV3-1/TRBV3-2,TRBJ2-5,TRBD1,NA,CASSRERWTGEEETQYF,TGTGCCAGCAGCCGCGAGAGATGGACAGGGGAGGAAGAGACCCAGTACTTC
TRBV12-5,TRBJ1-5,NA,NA,CASGLAPSQPQHF,TGTGCTAGTGGTTTGGCTCCCTCTCAGCCCCAGCATTTT
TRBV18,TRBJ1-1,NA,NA,CASSPPGSFRGNTEAFF,TGTGCCAGCTCACCACCAGGTTCCTTCAGAGGGAACACTGAAGCTTTCTTT
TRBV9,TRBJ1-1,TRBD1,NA,CASSGAGGPMNTEAFF,TGTGCCAGCAGCGGTGCAGGGGGCCCTATGAACACTGAAGCTTTCTTT
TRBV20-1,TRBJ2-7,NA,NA,CSASVRDSEQYF,TGCAGTGCTAGTGTGCGGGACAGCGAGCAGTACTTC
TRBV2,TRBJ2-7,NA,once,CASNPSGLYEQYF,TGTGCCAGCAACCCAAGCGGACTTTACGAGCAGTACTTC
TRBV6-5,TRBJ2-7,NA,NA,CASSHPGAYEQYF,TGTGCCAGCAGTCATCCAGGGGCCTACGAGCAGTACTTC
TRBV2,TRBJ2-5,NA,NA,CASTLETQYF,TGTGCCAGCACCCTGGAGACCCAGTACTTC
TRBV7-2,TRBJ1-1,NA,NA,CASSLGQNTEAFF,TGTGCCAGCAGCCTGGGACAGAACACTGAAGCTTTCTTT
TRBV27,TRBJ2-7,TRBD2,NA,CASSLRSSGGYEQYF,TGTGCCAGCAGTTTAAGGTCTAGCGGCGGCTACGAGCAGTACTTC
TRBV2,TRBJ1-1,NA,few,CASSGQSPNTEAFF,TGTGCCAGCAGTGGACAGAGCCCGAACACTGAAGCTTTCTTT
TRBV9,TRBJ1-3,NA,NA,CASSVRDSSSLGNTIYF,TGTGCCAGCAGCGTTAGGGACTCTAGTTCTTTGGGAAACACCATATATTTT
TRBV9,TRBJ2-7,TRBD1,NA,CASSIGQGGSYEQYF,TGTGCCAGCAGCATAGGACAGGGTGGGTCCTACGAGCAGTACTTC
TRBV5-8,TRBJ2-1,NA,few,CASSSGGLLYNEQFF,TGTGCCAGCAGCTCCGGGGGGCTCCTCTACAATGAGCAGTTCTTC
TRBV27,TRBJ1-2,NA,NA,CASSLSTGSVYGYTF,TGTGCCAGCAGTTTGTCGACAGGATCCGTCTATGGCTACACCTTC
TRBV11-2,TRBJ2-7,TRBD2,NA,CATSGRARYYEQYF,TGTGCCACCTCCGGGAGGGCCAGGTATTACGAGCAGTACTTC
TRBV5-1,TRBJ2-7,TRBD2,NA,CASSFFLGRESHEQYF,TGCGCCAGCAGCTTTTTTTTGGGGCGGGAGTCCCACGAGCAGTACTTC
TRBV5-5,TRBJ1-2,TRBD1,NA,CASSPTGTGVYGYTF,TGTGCCAGCAGCCCGACCGGGACAGGGGTTTATGGCTACACCTTC
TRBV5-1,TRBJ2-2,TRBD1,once,CASLPLGQGTGELFF,TGCGCCAGCCTCCCATTAGGACAGGGCACCGGGGAGCTGTTTTTT
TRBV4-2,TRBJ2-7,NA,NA,CASSQGLQGYEQYF,TGTGCCAGCAGCCAGGGTTTACAGGGTTACGAGCAGTACTTC
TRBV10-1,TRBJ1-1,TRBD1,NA,CASRSGGIELETEAFF,TGCGCCAGCAGGTCAGGGGGCATCGAGCTGGAAACTGAAGCTTTCTTT
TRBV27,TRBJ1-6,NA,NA,CASSHHRRSPLHF,TGTGCCAGCAGCCACCATCGGCGGTCACCCCTCCACTTT